These 30 T cell receptor beta chains were sequenced from one sample in a study of blood T cell repertoires in COVID-19. Assay: immunoSEQ multiplex PCR; the TCRdb copy retains only in-frame clones and omits some. Here the sample spans about 150,000 clones, approximately 85% being singletons. Sample: PBMCs or T cells enriched from blood (not recorded which). The receptors derive from a woman in her forties or fifties with acute COVID-19.

The chain carries TRBV11-2 and TRBJ2-7, with D perhaps TRBD1 (5 bases). This CDR3 has 13 residues. Germline V gene lookup returns CDR1 SGHAT and CDR2 FQNNGV. V was cut by 2 bases and J by 1 base, with 6 bases left in between. The CDR3 nucleotides are TGTGCCAGCAGCTTACAGGGATCCTACGAGCAGTACTTC. It translates to CASSLQGSYEQYF.

The J gene is TRBJ2-1, the V gene TRBV2, with 10 positions matching TRBD1. The germline V gene encodes CDR1 SNHLY and CDR2 FYNNEI. The CDR3 is 14 residues long. The ends lost 5 bases at V and 8 bases at J; junction bases unmatched: 6. The CDR3, as DNA: TGTGCCAGCAGTAGGACAGGGGGAAGCGATGAGCAGTTCTTC. It translates to CASSRTGGSDEQFF.

CDR3 DNA: TGTGCCAGCAGCGTAGCCCCGGGAGGGCCACAGGGTGAGCAGTTCTTC. This gives the protein CASSVAPGGPQGEQFF. This sequence joins TRBV9 and TRBJ2-1; TRBD2 aligns across 8 bases. In germline, CDR1 is SGDLS, CDR2 YYNGEE. The trim removed 0 bases at V and 9 bases at J, leaving 11 bases unmatched. The CDR3 is 16 amino acids.

The gene calls are TRBV14 and TRBJ1-2; D is uncertain. Trimming removed 1 base from V and 4 bases from J, with 7 bases in between. Per germline, CDR1 SGHDN and CDR2 FVKESK. The CDR3 spans 13 residues. The CDR3 loop reads CASSQGGLYGYTF. The CDR3 DNA sequence: TGTGCCAGCAGCCAAGGAGGGCTCTATGGCTACACCTTC.

V usage is TRBV5-4 and J usage is TRBJ2-2; D is possibly TRBD1 (5 bases). This CDR3 has 15 amino acids. Germline V lookup: CDR1 SGHNT, CDR2 YYREEE (reference sequence). Trimming shortened V by 1 base and J by 1 base, and 8 bases separated the two germline ends. The chain's CDR3 is CASSLSQGNTGELFF. CDR3 nucleotide sequence: TGTGCCAGCAGCTTGTCGCAGGGGAACACCGGGGAGCTGTTTTTT.

The V and J genes are TRBV7-8 and TRBJ1-6; 7 bases agree with TRBD1. Germline CDR1 reads SGHVS; CDR2 reads FQNEAQ. V lost 4 bases, J lost 8 bases, and 8 bases stayed unmatched. This CDR3 has 15 amino acids. Here the CDR3 DNA reads TGTGCCAGCAGCTCCTTGACAGGGACTTATTCACCCCTCCACTTT. This gives the protein CASSSLTGTYSPLHF. The full variable domain, with the rest looked up from reference TRBV7-8 and TRBJ1-6, is GAGVSQSPRYKVAKRGQDVALRCDPISGHVSLFWYQQALGQGPEFLTYFQNEAQLDKSGLPSDRFFAERPEGSVSTLKIQRTQQEDSAVYLCASSSLTGTYSPLHFGNGTRLTVT.

Only one count was recorded for this clone. V is TRBV2 and J is TRBJ2-1; the match to TRBD2 covers 10 bases. Losses at the gene ends were 7 bases for V and 0 bases for J; bases not matched to a gene: 18. The CDR3 is made up of 20 amino acids. Germline-derived CDR1 and CDR2 are SNHLY and FYNNEI. DNA of the CDR3: TGTGCCAGCACAATTCTAGCGGGAGAGTCCGAACAGTTCTCCTACAATGAGCAGTTCTTC. It yields the protein CASTILAGESEQFSYNEQFF. Full variable domain (missing parts from reference TRBV2 and TRBJ2-1): EPEVTQTPSHQVTQMGQEVILRCVPISNHLYFYWYRQILGQKVEFLVSFYNNEISEKSEIFDDQFSVERPDGSNFTLKIRSTKLEDSAMYFCASTILAGESEQFSYNEQFFGPGTRLTVL.

This chain links TRBV7-9 with TRBJ1-1; the D is unclear. Germline V CDR1 and CDR2: SEHNR, FQNEAQ (reference sequence). The CDR3 has 14 residues. Trimming removed 5 bases from V and 8 bases from J, with 18 bases in between. The CDR3 is CASSPVLEEVEAFF. CDR3 coding DNA: TGTGCCAGCAGCCCCGTTTTAGAGGAGGTCGAAGCTTTCTTT.

V and J are TRBV2 and TRBJ2-2; 9 nucleotides align to TRBD2. V gave up 4 bases and J gave up 3 bases; unmatched junction bases: 6. Germline assignment: CDR1 SNHLY and CDR2 FYNNEI. This CDR3 comprises 16 residues. The CDR3 sequence: CASSGQLAGYTGELFF. CDR3 sequence (DNA): TGTGCCAGCAGTGGTCAACTAGCGGGCTACACCGGGGAGCTGTTTTTT.

This sequence joins TRBV25-1 and TRBJ1-2, with 8 positions matching TRBD1. J gave up 8 bases and V 1 base, and 6 bases lay outside the gene matches. This CDR3 region has 14 residues. Germline-derived CDR1 and CDR2 are MGHDK and SYGVNS. The CDR3 spells CASSESATGEGYTF. For the CDR3, the DNA is TGTGCCAGCAGTGAATCCGCGACAGGGGAGGGCTACACCTTC.

The chain has TRBV6-4 and TRBJ2-3; tentative D call: TRBD2 (7 bases). V was trimmed by 4 bases and J by 2 bases, leaving 10 bases between them. This CDR3 is built from 14 residues. Germline V gene data show CDR1 as MRHNA and CDR2 as SNTAGT. CDR3 sequence: CASSGEGDTDTQYF. The CDR3 DNA reads as TGTGCCAGCAGTGGGGAGGGGGACACAGATACGCAGTATTTT.

The chain combines TRBV29-1 with TRBJ2-3; 11 bases are a match to TRBD2. The germline V gene encodes CDR1 SQVTM and CDR2 ANQGSEA. The V and J ends lost 6 bases and 0 bases, in that order; junction bases with no gene match: 5. This CDR3 is 15 amino acids long. This chain's CDR3 is CSVETSGVSTDTQYF. DNA of the CDR3: TGCAGCGTCGAGACTAGCGGGGTGAGCACAGATACGCAGTATTTT.

The J gene is TRBJ1-4, the V gene TRBV19; TRBD1 matches at 10 bases. V was clipped by 4 bases and J by 8 bases; unmatched bases: 7. Germline V CDR1 and CDR2: LNHDA, SQIVND (reference sequence). CDR3 length equals 15 residues. The CDR3 region is CASSTTGGRGEKLFF. The CDR3, as DNA: TGTGCCAGTAGTACGACAGGGGGCAGAGGGGAAAAACTGTTTTTT.

J is TRBJ2-5 and V is TRBV7-8, with D possibly TRBD2 on 5 matching bases. Looked up from germline, CDR1 is SGHVS and CDR2 is FQNEAQ. Trimming removed 7 bases at V and 5 bases at J, with 14 bases between. This CDR3 is 13 amino acids long. Written as DNA, the CDR3 is TGTGCCAGCAAAACCCGGACTGAGGAGACCCAGTACTTC. Amino acid sequence: CASKTRTEETQYF.

The chain is built from TRBV3-1 (or the pseudogene TRBV3-2) and TRBJ2-1, with D perhaps matching TRBD2 (6 bases). The CDR3 loop spans 15 amino acids. CDR1 is LGHDT and CDR2 is YNNKEL in the germline V gene (reference sequence). The V and J ends lost 2 bases and 5 bases respectively, with 13 bases between them. The CDR3 sequence is CASSQSADYNNEQFF. The CDR3 nucleotides are TGTGCCAGCAGCCAATCAGCGGACTACAACAATGAGCAGTTCTTC.

V is TRBV7-9 and J is TRBJ2-7, with 8 bases fitting TRBD2. This CDR3 contains 14 residues. The germline gives CDR1 SEHNR, CDR2 FQNEAQ (reference sequence). Trimming cost V 2 bases and J 3 bases; bases outside gene matches: 3. CDR3 region: CASSLTLAVYEQYF. The CDR3 nucleotides read TGTGCCAGCAGCTTAACACTAGCGGTCTACGAGCAGTACTTC.

The count of this clone is one. The chain combines TRBV2 with TRBJ2-1; D may be TRBD2 (5 bases). Per the germline V gene, CDR1 is SNHLY and CDR2 is FYNNEI. The V and J ends lost 6 bases and 4 bases respectively, with 16 bases between them. CDR3 size: 15 residues. In nucleotides, the CDR3 is TGTGCCAGCAGGACGGGTCTCGGGGAGTACAATGAGCAGTTCTTC. Amino acids: CASRTGLGEYNEQFF.

CDR3 nucleotides: TGTGCCACCACGGGGGGGGAGACCCAGTACTTC. It translates to CATTGGETQYF. This chain uses TRBV25-1 with TRBJ2-5; 8 bases are shared with TRBD2. The CDR3 contains 11 residues. V trimming: 10 bases; J trimming: 5 bases; junction bases outside the gene matches: 3. Germline V gene sequence: CDR1 MGHDK, CDR2 SYGVNS.

The chain is built from TRBV28 and TRBJ2-1; TRBD2 matches at 11 bases. The CDR3 has 17 residues. CDR1 is MDHEN and CDR2 is SYDVKM in the germline V gene. J gave up 5 bases and V 3 bases, and 9 bases lay outside the gene matches. CDR3 loop: CASSFMTSGKYDNEQFF. The CDR3 nucleotides are TGTGCCAGCAGTTTTATGACTAGCGGGAAGTACGACAATGAGCAGTTCTTC.

V and J are TRBV19 and TRBJ1-5; D not certain. Trimming shortened V by 3 bases and J by 3 bases, and 9 bases separated the two germline ends. Germline values: CDR1 LNHDA, CDR2 SQIVND (reference sequence). The CDR3 contains 14 residues. The CDR3 loop reads CASSIKTVNQPQHF. CDR3 in DNA: TGTGCCAGTAGTATCAAAACAGTCAATCAGCCCCAGCATTTT.

This chain links TRBV6-5 with TRBJ2-2; a weak D match, TRBD1 (6 bases). Germline V CDR1 and CDR2: MNHEY, SVGAGI. The germline V and J ends were trimmed by 3 bases and 5 bases, with 16 bases remaining between them. The length of the CDR3 is 16 residues. The CDR3 region has the DNA TGTGCCAGCAGTTATTCCGGGACAAGGGTAACCGGGGAGCTGTTTTTT. Translation gives CASSYSGTRVTGELFF.

This chain links TRBV10-3 with TRBJ1-1; D is perhaps TRBD1 (6 bases). Per the germline V gene, CDR1 is ENHRY and CDR2 is SYGVKD. The CDR3 has 15 amino acids. Trimming stripped 3 bases from V and 1 base from J, with 12 bases between. The CDR3 DNA follows: TGTGCCATCAGTGACCCGGGGGGGCAGAACACTGAAGCTTTCTTT. Amino acid sequence: CAISDPGGQNTEAFF.

This chain links TRBV6-2 or TRBV6-3 with TRBJ2-7; 9 bases line up with TRBD2. V was clipped by 5 bases and J by 7 bases; unmatched bases: 12. This CDR3 contains 15 residues. The germline V gene encodes CDR1 MNHEY and CDR2 SVGEGT. The CDR3 DNA sequence: TGTGCCAGCAGTCTCCGAGAGACTAGCGGACATGAGCAGTACTTC. This translates into CASSLRETSGHEQYF.

The chain is built from TRBV19 and TRBJ2-5, with a tentative D call TRBD2 (5 bases). Germline V gene lookup returns CDR1 LNHDA and CDR2 SQIVND (reference sequence). V lost 5 bases and J 5 bases, leaving 12 bases between the germline ends. The CDR3 runs to 13 residues. CDR3 sequence reads: CASSGRERETQYF. For the CDR3, the DNA is TGTGCCAGTAGTGGCCGGGAACGCGAGACCCAGTACTTC.

The CDR3 bases are TGTGCCAGCCGCGGGGATCGGCGGGAGGGCCGCTACGAGCAGTACTTC. Amino acid sequence: CASRGDRREGRYEQYF. This sequence joins TRBV7-2 and TRBJ2-7; 9 bases align to TRBD2. The length of the CDR3 is 16 residues. The trim removed 8 bases at V and 3 bases at J, leaving 14 bases unmatched. The germline V gene has CDR1 SGHTA and CDR2 FQGNSA.

This rearrangement joins TRBV19 to TRBJ1-5; D is uncertain. Germline values: CDR1 LNHDA, CDR2 SQIVND (reference sequence). Trimming stripped 3 bases from V and 1 base from J, with 7 bases between. The CDR3 spans 14 residues. Here the CDR3 DNA reads TGTGCCAGTAGTATTTCAGTCAGCAATCAGCCCCAGCATTTT. It encodes CASSISVSNQPQHF.

This chain connects TRBV4-2 to TRBJ2-2; 9 nucleotides line up with TRBD2. The CDR3 is 16 residues long. Trimming removed 7 bases from V and 4 bases from J; junction bases left unmatched: 10. The germline gives CDR1 LGHNA, CDR2 YNFKEQ. CDR3 bases: TGTGCCAGCATTGGGATAGCGGGAGTTGGCACCGGGGAGCTGTTTTTT. Translating gives CASIGIAGVGTGELFF.

This chain links TRBV2 with TRBJ1-5, with D perhaps matching TRBD1 (5 bases). Trimming took 3 bases from V and 9 from J, leaving 12 bases between them. This CDR3 is built from 13 residues. Germline CDR1 is SNHLY and CDR2 is FYNNEI. CDR3 protein: CASSDDSRAPQHF. CDR3 DNA sequence: TGTGCCAGCAGTGATGACAGTCGGGCGCCCCAGCATTTT.

The rearrangement links TRBV7-3 to TRBJ1-2; no firm D call. The V and J ends lost 5 bases and 4 bases respectively, with 29 bases between them. The CDR3 is 19 amino acids. Germline CDR1 SGHTA, CDR2 FQGTGA. CDR3 region: CASSVPPPDQGGSSYGYTF. DNA for the CDR3: TGTGCCAGCAGCGTACCCCCCCCCGACCAAGGCGGCTCTAGCTATGGCTACACCTTC.

The chain uses TRBV11-2 and TRBJ2-1, with 11 bases lining up with TRBD2. The germline CDR1 and CDR2 sequences are SGHAT and FQNNGV. The trim removed 5 bases at V and 7 bases at J, leaving 4 bases unmatched. The CDR3 has 14 residues. This CDR3 is CASSPTSGSNEQFF. DNA of the CDR3: TGTGCCAGCAGCCCCACTAGCGGGAGTAATGAGCAGTTCTTC. Full variable domain (outside the CDR3, taken from reference TRBV11-2 and TRBJ2-1): EAGVAQSPRYKIIEKRQSVAFWCNPISGHATLYWYQQILGQGPKLLIQFQNNGVVDDSQLPKDRFSAERLKGVDSTLKIQPAKLEDSAVYLCASSPTSGSNEQFFGPGTRLTVL.